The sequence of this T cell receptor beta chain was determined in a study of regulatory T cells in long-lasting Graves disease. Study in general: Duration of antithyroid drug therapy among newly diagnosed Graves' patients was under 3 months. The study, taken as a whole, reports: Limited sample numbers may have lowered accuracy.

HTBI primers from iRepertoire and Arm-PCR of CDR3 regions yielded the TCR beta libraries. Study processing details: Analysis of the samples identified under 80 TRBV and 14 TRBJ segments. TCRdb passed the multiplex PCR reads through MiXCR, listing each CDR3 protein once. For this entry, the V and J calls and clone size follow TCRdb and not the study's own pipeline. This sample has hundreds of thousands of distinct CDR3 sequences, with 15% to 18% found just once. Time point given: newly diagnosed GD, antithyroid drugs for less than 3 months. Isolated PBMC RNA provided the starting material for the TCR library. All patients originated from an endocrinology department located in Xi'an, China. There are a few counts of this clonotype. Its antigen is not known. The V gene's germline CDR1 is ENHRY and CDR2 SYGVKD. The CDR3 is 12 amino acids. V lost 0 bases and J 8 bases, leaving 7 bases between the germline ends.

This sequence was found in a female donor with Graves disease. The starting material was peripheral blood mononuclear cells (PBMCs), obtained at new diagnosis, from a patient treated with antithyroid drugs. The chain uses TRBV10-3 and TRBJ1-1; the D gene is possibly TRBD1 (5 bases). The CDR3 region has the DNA TGTGCCATCAGTGAGTCGGCAGGGGAAGCTTTCTTT. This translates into CAISESAGEAFF.